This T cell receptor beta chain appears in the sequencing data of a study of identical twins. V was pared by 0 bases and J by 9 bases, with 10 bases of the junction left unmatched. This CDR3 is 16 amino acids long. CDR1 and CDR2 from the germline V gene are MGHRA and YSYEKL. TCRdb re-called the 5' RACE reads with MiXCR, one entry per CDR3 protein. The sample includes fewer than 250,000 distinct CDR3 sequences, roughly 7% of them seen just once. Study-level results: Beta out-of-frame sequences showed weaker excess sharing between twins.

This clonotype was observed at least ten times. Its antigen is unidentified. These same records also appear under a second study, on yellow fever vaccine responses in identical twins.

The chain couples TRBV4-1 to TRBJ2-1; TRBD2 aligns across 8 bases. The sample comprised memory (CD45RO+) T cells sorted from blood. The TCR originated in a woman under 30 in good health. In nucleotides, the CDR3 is TGCGCCAGCAGCCAAGAAGCCCAGATAGCGGGAATTGAGCAGTTCTTC. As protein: CASSQEAQIAGIEQFF.